The T cell receptor beta chain under discussion was sequenced for a study of shared clonotypes between healthy human individuals. Study-level information: Donors, aged 18 to 49, were a couple of women and three men.

Germline-derived CDR1 and CDR2 are SQVTM and ANQGSEA. V lost 8 bases, J lost 1 base, and 8 bases stayed unmatched. The CDR3 consists of 14 residues. Overall study results and limits: The generation probabilities recorded for non-shared clonotypes fell below those of clonotypes shared by all four donors. Between a few donors, naive CD4 clonotypes were shared at a level of about 5%.

Regarding this clone: What it recognizes is unknown.

Using immunoSEQ multiplex PCR, the repertoire was profiled, and TCRdb retains in-frame clones only, with some absent. The sample contains 1.6 million or so clones, around 97% of which appear only once. Sequencing was performed on naive CD4+ T cells sorted from blood. The sample's subset: CD45RA+ positively selected. This clonotype was sampled from a man aged 25-45 years in good health. J is TRBJ1-1 and V is TRBV29-1; 9 nucleotides align to TRBD1. CDR3 amino acids: CSSRLGQGNTEAFF. CDR3 bases: TGCAGCTCGCGACTGGGACAGGGGAACACTGAAGCTTTCTTT.